This TCR beta chain was captured in a study of T cells in Graves' hyperthyroidism and ophthalmopathy. Authors of the study amplified TCR beta CDR3 regions from RNA transcripts. In the first-round RT-PCR of the TCR CDR3, the HTBI primer set was used. MiXCR, applied by TCRdb to the multiplex PCR reads, yields one record per CDR3 protein. The sample has around 300,000 distinct CDR3 sequences, about an eighth seen once. This clonotype was recorded many times. CDR3 length equals 14 residues. Germline assignment: CDR1 SGHRS and CDR2 YFSETQ. V was trimmed by 0 bases and J by 7 bases, leaving 11 bases between them. Newly diagnosed hyperthyroidism, duration under 2 months, in patients aged 18 to 65. Lactation, pregnancy, other autoimmune disease or uncontrolled infection excluded patients. Each diagnosis drew on symptoms, thyroxine, TRAb, thyroid ultrasound and orbital computed tomography findings.

The gene calls are TRBV5-1 and TRBJ2-1; D remains unclear. Sequenced: blood. This TCR came from a woman in her thirties or forties with Graves' hyperthyroidism. The CDR3 loop reads CASSLVETPNEQFF. The CDR3 DNA reads as TGCGCCAGCAGCTTGGTCGAGACTCCTAATGAGCAGTTCTTC.